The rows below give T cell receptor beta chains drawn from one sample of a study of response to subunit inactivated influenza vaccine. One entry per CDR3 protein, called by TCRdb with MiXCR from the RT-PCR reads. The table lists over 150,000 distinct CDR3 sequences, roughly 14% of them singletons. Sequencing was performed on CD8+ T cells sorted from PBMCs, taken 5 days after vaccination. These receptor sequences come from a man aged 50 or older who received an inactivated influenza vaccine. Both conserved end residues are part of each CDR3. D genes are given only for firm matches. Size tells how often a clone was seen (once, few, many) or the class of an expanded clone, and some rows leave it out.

TGTGCCAGCAGCTTAGAGGGCTGGAGCACAGATACGCAGTATTTT	CASSLEGWSTDTQYF	medium-sized	TRBV7-8	TRBJ2-3	.
TGCGCCAGCAGCTTGGGGGACTGGACCACTGAAGCTTTCTTT	CASSLGDWTTEAFF	few	TRBV5-1	TRBJ1-1	.
TGTGCCAGCAGCTTAGCTAGCAGCACAGATACGCAGTATTTT	CASSLASSTDTQYF	many	TRBV7-2	TRBJ2-3	.
TGCAGCCTCCAGGGTAGCACAGATACGCAGTATTTT	CSLQGSTDTQYF	few	TRBV29-1	TRBJ2-3	.
TGTGCCAGCAGTTCAGCCTTGACAGACAACTATGGCTACACCTTC	CASSSALTDNYGYTF	many	TRBV12-3/TRBV12-4	TRBJ1-2	.
TGCGCCAGCAGCCCCCCGGTCTCGAACACCGGGGAGCTGTTTTTT	CASSPPVSNTGELFF	medium-sized	TRBV5-1	TRBJ2-2	.
TGTGCCATCAGTGAGCCAGGACTAGCGGGAGGTTCCGAGCAGTACTTC	CAISEPGLAGGSEQYF	many	TRBV10-3	TRBJ2-7	TRBD2
TGTGCCGGCCGAGCAGTAGATGATGCTTACAATGAGCAGTTCTTC	CAGRAVDDAYNEQFF	.	TRBV2	TRBJ2-1	.
TGTGCCAGTTTCCGGGGGGCCGGATTAATGGAGACCCAGTACTTC	CASFRGAGLMETQYF	few	TRBV2	TRBJ2-5	.
TGCAGCGTTGTGGGTTTGACACCGAACACTGAAGCTTTCTTT	CSVVGLTPNTEAFF	.	TRBV29-1	TRBJ1-1	.
TGTGCCAGCAGCTCGGTGGGAATGGCCAACGTCCTGACTTTC	CASSSVGMANVLTF	.	TRBV5-6	TRBJ2-6	.
TGCGCCAGCAGCCAAGCGGGTTCCAATGAGCAGTTCTTC	CASSQAGSNEQFF	few	TRBV4-1	TRBJ2-1	.
TGCGCCAGCAGCCCCTCAGGGGGAGGCTATGGCTACACCTTC	CASSPSGGGYGYTF	few	TRBV4-1	TRBJ1-2	TRBD1
TGTGCCAGCAGCTTATTTTCGGCAGGGATGGACACCGGGGAGCTGTTTTTT	CASSLFSAGMDTGELFF	many	TRBV7-9	TRBJ2-2	.
TGTGCCAGCAGTCAGGAGGGACTAGCATACAATGAGCAGTTCTTC	CASSQEGLAYNEQFF	.	TRBV2	TRBJ2-1	TRBD2
TGTGCCAGCAGCTTAATTGATAATGGCGAGCAGTACTTC	CASSLIDNGEQYF	.	TRBV7-9	TRBJ2-7	.
TGTGCCATCAGTGAGTCTGCGGGACACGTATACAATGAGCAGTTCTTC	CAISESAGHVYNEQFF	few	TRBV10-3	TRBJ2-1	.
TGCGCCAGCAGCTTGAAGGGCGGAACCTCTGGGGCCAACGTCCTGACTTTC	CASSLKGGTSGANVLTF	.	TRBV5-1	TRBJ2-6	.
TGTGCCAGCAGTTTTCCGCAGGTGGCCGGGGAGCTGTTTTTT	CASSFPQVAGELFF	many	TRBV12-3/TRBV12-4	TRBJ2-2	.
TGTGCCAGCAGCTTGAACAGCGGGGGGGCCCTCAATGAGCAGTTCTTC	CASSLNSGGALNEQFF	.	TRBV5-4	TRBJ2-1	TRBD2
TGTGCCAGCAGTCACGACAGGTTCAGCTCCTACAATGAGCAGTTCTTC	CASSHDRFSSYNEQFF	many	TRBV12-3/TRBV12-4	TRBJ2-1	.
TGCAGTGCTAGCAAACTAGCGGGGGGTCCCTACGAGCAGTACTTC	CSASKLAGGPYEQYF	.	TRBV20-1	TRBJ2-7	TRBD2
TGTGCCAGCAGCTCAGAAATCCAGAACGAGCAGTACTTC	CASSSEIQNEQYF	few	TRBV7-8	TRBJ2-7	.
TGTGCCAGCAGTACCGGGACATTCTATATGAACACTGAAGCTTTCTTT	CASSTGTFYMNTEAFF	.	TRBV6-2/TRBV6-3	TRBJ1-1	.
TGTGCCAGCAAGCTGACAGGGAGTGACGGCTACACCTTC	CASKLTGSDGYTF	.	TRBV12-3/TRBV12-4	TRBJ1-2	TRBD1
TGCAGTGCTGGTGGGGCGGGAGTCGCAGATACGCAGTATTTT	CSAGGAGVADTQYF	.	TRBV20-1	TRBJ2-3	TRBD2
TGTGCCAGCAGCGAGGGACTAGCGGGGGATTCCTACAATGAGCAGTTCTTC	CASSEGLAGDSYNEQFF	.	TRBV28	TRBJ2-1	TRBD2
TGCGCCAGCAGCCAAACGACGGGCAACACTGAAGCTTTCTTT	CASSQTTGNTEAFF	.	TRBV4-3	TRBJ1-1	.
TGTGCCAGCAGCCAAGTCCGGTTCACCGGGGAGCTGTTTTTT	CASSQVRFTGELFF	many	TRBV14	TRBJ2-2	.
TGCGCCAGCAGATCGGACAGCTTTAATGAAAAACTGTTTTTT	CASRSDSFNEKLFF	.	TRBV5-1	TRBJ1-4	.
TGTGCCAGCAGCTCCGCTCTCGGGGGACCCCCGGCGGAGCAGTACTTC	CASSSALGGPPAEQYF	few	TRBV7-9	TRBJ2-7	.
TGTGCCAGCAGTTTGACAGCAGTGGTTCCCAATGAAAAACTGTTTTTT	CASSLTAVVPNEKLFF	.	TRBV12-3/TRBV12-4	TRBJ1-4	.
TGCAGTGCTAGAGATAACAGGGCTAGCACAGATACGCAGTATTTT	CSARDNRASTDTQYF	.	TRBV20-1	TRBJ2-3	.
TGCAGCGTTGATAACCCGGGCAGCACAGATACGCAGTATTTT	CSVDNPGSTDTQYF	.	TRBV29-1	TRBJ2-3	.
TGTGCCAGCAGCTTATTGGAGACAGGGGCCCCCTACGAGCAGTACTTC	CASSLLETGAPYEQYF	.	TRBV7-9	TRBJ2-7	TRBD1